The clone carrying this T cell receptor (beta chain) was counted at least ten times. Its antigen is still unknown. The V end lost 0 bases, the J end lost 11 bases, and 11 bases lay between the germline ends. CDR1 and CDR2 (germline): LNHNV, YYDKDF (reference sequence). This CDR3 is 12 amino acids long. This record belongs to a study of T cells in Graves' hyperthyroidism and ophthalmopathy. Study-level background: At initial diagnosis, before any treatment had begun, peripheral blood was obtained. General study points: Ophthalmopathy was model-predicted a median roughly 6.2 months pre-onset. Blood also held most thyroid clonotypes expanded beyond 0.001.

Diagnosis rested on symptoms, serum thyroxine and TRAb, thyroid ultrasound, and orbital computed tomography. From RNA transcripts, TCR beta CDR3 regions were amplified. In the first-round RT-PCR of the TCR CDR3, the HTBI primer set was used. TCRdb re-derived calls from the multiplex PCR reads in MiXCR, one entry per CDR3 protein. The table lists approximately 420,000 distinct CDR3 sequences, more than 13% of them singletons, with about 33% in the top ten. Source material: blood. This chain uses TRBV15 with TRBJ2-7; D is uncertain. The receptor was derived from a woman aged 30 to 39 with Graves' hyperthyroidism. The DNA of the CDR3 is TGTGCCACCAGCAGAGATAGATTCCAGAAGTACTTC. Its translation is CATSRDRFQKYF.